One sample yielded the 9 T cell receptor beta chains listed below, sequenced in a study of T cells in Graves' hyperthyroidism and ophthalmopathy. TCR beta CDR3 regions were amplified from RNA transcripts. An initial round of RT-PCR targeting the TCR CDR3 relied on the HTBI primer set. TCRdb analysed the multiplex PCR reads with MiXCR anew, one entry per CDR3 protein. This table holds over 500,000 distinct CDR3 sequences, roughly 16% found once. The specimen sequenced was blood. These receptors were obtained from a woman in her thirties with Graves' ophthalmopathy.

The table lists this clonotype with many counts. The V and J genes are TRBV10-3 and TRBJ2-1, with D possibly TRBD2 on 5 matching bases. The germline V and J ends were trimmed by 8 bases and 8 bases, with 19 bases remaining between them. CDR1 and CDR2 (germline): ENHRY, SYGVKD. The CDR3 extends over 14 amino acids. CDR3: CAISLATMVDEQFF. CDR3 bases: TGTGCCATCTCCTTAGCGACAATGGTCGATGAGCAGTTCTTC.

There are many counts of this clonotype. For the CDR3, the DNA is TGTGCCAGCAGCCGGGGGGGGGGAAGCTCCTACAATGAGCAGTTCTTC. Translation: CASSRGGGSSYNEQFF. The genes are TRBV7-2 and TRBJ2-1; 8 bases line up with TRBD2. The J segment lost 0 bases and the V segment lost 5 bases, leaving 6 bases of the junction unmatched. Germline CDR1 reads SGHTA; CDR2 reads FQGNSA. This CDR3 is 16 amino acids long.

This clonotype was counted at least ten times. The chain uses TRBV29-1 and TRBJ2-3; 13 bases match TRBD2. This CDR3 has 13 residues. V dropped 5 bases and J dropped 6; count of bases not matched to a gene: 2. In germline, CDR1 is SQVTM, CDR2 ANQGSEA. Here the CDR3 DNA reads TGCAGCGTTCGGACTAGCGGGGGCGATACGCAGTATTTT. Protein product: CSVRTSGGDTQYF.

This clonotype appeared a few times. J is TRBJ2-1 and V is TRBV6-2 or TRBV6-3, with D uncertain. The germline V and J ends were trimmed by 0 bases and 9 bases, with 9 bases remaining between them. In germline, CDR1 is MNHEY, CDR2 SVGEGT. This CDR3 has 13 amino acids. CDR3 loop: CASSYSVATEQFF. In DNA, the CDR3 is TGTGCCAGCAGTTACTCGGTAGCAACTGAGCAGTTCTTC.

This clonotype was counted at least ten times. V usage is TRBV3-1 and J usage is TRBJ2-5; TRBD1 aligns across 8 bases. Germline loops: CDR1 LGHDT, CDR2 YNNKEL (reference sequence). This CDR3 spans 16 amino acids. With 3 bases clipped from V and 4 bases from J, the junction kept 10 bases outside the gene matches. In DNA form, the CDR3 reads TGTGCCAGCAGCCATTCTTCCAGGGGGCATATAGAGACCCAGTACTTC. Encoded protein: CASSHSSRGHIETQYF.

This clonotype was seen ten or more times. This chain connects TRBV20-1 to TRBJ1-1; D might be TRBD1 (6 bases). Germline CDR1 and CDR2: DFQATT and SNEGSKA (reference sequence). The CDR3 spans 14 residues. Trimming left V 3 bases short and J 5 bases short, with 16 bases between. Here the CDR3 DNA reads TGCAGTGCTAGGGCCTCGGGGGCGCGAACTGAAGCTTTCTTT. Its protein product is CSARASGARTEAFF.

This clonotype occurred many times. This rearrangement joins TRBV7-3 to TRBJ2-1; 10 positions match TRBD2. Germline V gene lookup returns CDR1 SGHTA and CDR2 FQGTGA. The CDR3 runs to 15 residues. Trimming took 5 bases from V and 6 from J; bases not matched to a gene: 7. In nucleotides, the CDR3 is TGTGCCAGCAGCCCCGGTTCTAGCGGGAGCAATGAGCAGTTCTTC. Translation gives CASSPGSSGSNEQFF.

The table lists this clonotype with many counts. The chain links TRBV27 to TRBJ2-5; D assignment may be TRBD1 or TRBD2 (6 bases each). The CDR3 spans 14 residues. Looked up from germline, CDR1 is MNHEY and CDR2 is SMNVEV (reference sequence). V was trimmed by 7 bases and J by 4 bases, leaving 16 bases between them. The CDR3 DNA reads TGTGCCAGCAAGGTTCCGGGGGCGGGAGAGACCCAGTACTTC. Translating it yields CASKVPGAGETQYF.

This clonotype was seen repeatedly, ten times or more. The V call is TRBV7-2, the J call TRBJ1-1; a weak D match, TRBD1 (6 bases). CDR3 length: 14 amino acids. With 5 bases removed from V and 5 bases from J, the gap between germline ends came to 15 bases. Germline V gene data show CDR1 as SGHTA and CDR2 as FQGNSA. For the CDR3, the DNA is TGTGCCAGCAGCCACAGGGATGTGCGGACTGAAGCTTTCTTT. This translates into CASSHRDVRTEAFF.